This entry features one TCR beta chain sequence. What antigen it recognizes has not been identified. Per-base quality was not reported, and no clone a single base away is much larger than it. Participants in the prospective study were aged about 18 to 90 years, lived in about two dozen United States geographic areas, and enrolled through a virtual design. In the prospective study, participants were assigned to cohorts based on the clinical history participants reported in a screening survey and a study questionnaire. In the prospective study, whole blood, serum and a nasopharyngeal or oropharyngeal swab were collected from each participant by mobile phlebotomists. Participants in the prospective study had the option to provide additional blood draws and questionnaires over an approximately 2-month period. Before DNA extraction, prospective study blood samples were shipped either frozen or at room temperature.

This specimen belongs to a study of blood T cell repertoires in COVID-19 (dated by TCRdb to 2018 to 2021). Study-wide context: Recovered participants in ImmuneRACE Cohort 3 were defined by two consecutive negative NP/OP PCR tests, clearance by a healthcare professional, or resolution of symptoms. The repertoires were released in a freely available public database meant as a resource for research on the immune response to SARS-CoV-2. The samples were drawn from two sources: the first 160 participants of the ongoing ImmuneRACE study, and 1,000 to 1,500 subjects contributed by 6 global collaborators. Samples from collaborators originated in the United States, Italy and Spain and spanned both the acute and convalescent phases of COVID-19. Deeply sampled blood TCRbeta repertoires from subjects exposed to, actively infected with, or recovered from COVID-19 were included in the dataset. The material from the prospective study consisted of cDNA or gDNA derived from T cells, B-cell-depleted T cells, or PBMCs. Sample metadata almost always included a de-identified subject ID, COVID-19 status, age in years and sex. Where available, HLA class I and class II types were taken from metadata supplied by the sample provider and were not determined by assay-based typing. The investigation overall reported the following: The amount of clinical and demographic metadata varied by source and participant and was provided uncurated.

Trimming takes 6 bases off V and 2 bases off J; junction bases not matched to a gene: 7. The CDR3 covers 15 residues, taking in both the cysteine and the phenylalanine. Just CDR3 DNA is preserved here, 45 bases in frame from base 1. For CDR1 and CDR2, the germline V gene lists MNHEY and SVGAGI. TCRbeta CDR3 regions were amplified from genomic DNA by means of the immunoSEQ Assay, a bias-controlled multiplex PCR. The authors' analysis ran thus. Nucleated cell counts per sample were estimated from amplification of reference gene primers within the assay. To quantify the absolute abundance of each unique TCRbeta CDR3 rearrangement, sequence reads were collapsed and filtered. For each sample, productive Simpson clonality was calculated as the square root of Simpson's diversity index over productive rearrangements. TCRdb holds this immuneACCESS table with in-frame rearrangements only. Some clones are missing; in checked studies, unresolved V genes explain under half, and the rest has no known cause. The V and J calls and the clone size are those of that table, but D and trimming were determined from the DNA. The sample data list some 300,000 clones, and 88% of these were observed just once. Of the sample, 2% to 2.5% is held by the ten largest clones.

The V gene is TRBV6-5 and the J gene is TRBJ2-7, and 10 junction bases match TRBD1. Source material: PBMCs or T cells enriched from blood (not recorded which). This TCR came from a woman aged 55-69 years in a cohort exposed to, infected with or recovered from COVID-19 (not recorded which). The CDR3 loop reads CASRTGGGTPYEQYF. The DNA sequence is TGTGCCAGCAGGACAGGGGGCGGGACCCCCTACGAGCAGTACTTC.